The source of this T cell receptor (beta chain) is a study of cytomegalovirus exposure and HLA in healthy donors. As for the study in general: The Caucasian-associated ancestry cluster held roughly 84% of roughly 370 genotyped donors.

This CDR3 contains 13 residues. Trimming stripped 5 bases from V and 1 base from J, with 8 bases between. The germline V gene encodes CDR1 SEHNR and CDR2 FQNEAQ (reference sequence). 60 Vbeta and 13 Jbeta primers were used in PCR. Profiled with immunoSEQ multiplex PCR; TCRdb holds only in-frame clones, not every one. The sample includes under 85,000 clones, about four fifths of them seen just once. The sample taken for sequencing was PBMCs. The origin of this receptor is a woman in her thirties in good health and CMV-seronegative. This chain connects TRBV7-9 to TRBJ1-1; maybe TRBD1 (5 bases). CDR3 amino acids: CASSRQRNTEAFF. DNA of the CDR3: TGTGCCAGCAGCCGACAGCGGAACACTGAAGCTTTCTTT.